The 5 T cell receptor beta chains listed next were all sequenced from one sample in a study of T cell repertoires in cytomegalovirus infection (dated by TCRdb to between 2018 and 2021). Sequencer: Illumina HiSeq 1500. In-frame beta chains were kept once TCRdb had trimmed the public reads at Q25 with fastp and called clones with MiXCR. Merged by CDR3 protein, the rows form single entries marked with the most common genes and DNA. For this sample there are fewer than 850,000 distinct CDR3 sequences; roughly 29% appear just once. The ten largest clones add up to about 12% of the sample. What this sample's treatment or condition label stands for: in vitro stimulation with specific CMV peptide epitopes to enrich CMV-specific T cells. Their antigens are not known. The sequencing here drew on cultured CD8+ T cells from PBMCs, taken from culture after CMV antigen stimulation. Receptors were obtained from a human donor in good health (CMV status not recorded). Some clones in this sample may be carry-over from other donors' samples.

The chain is built from TRBV19 and TRBJ2-2; D is perhaps TRBD1 or TRBD2 (6 bases each). CDR3 length: 14 amino acids. Germline-derived CDR1 and CDR2 are LNHDA and SQIVND (reference sequence). The germline V and J ends were trimmed by 5 bases and 5 bases, with 12 bases remaining between them. The DNA for the CDR3 is TGTGCCAGTAGTGGGGGGCTTGGGACCGGGGAGCTGTTTTTT. Translated, it gives CASSGGLGTGELFF.

The chain joins TRBV29-1 to TRBJ2-7, with 8 positions matching TRBD1. Germline trimming cut 6 bases from V and 2 bases from J; bases unmatched to any gene: 3. CDR3 size: 12 residues. In germline, CDR1 is SQVTM, CDR2 ANQGSEA. The CDR3 reads CSVRTGTYEQYV. CDR3 coding DNA: TGCAGCGTCAGGACAGGGACCTACGAGCAGTACGTC.

This clonotype is a singleton in its sample. The chain is built from TRBV7-6 and TRBJ1-5; 8 bases fit TRBD1. V lost 5 bases and J lost 5; bases outside the gene matches: 14. Germline lookup yields CDR1 SGHVS and CDR2 FNYEAQ. This CDR3 has 17 residues. As DNA, the CDR3 is TGTGCCAGCAGCGAAGCCTCAGGGGGCCCTTTGGATCAGCCCCAGCATTTT. This codes for CASSEASGGPLDQPQHF.

The chain links TRBV6-6 to TRBJ2-7, with 7 bases that match TRBD1. Germline loops: CDR1 MNHNY, CDR2 SVGAGI (reference sequence). V shed 2 bases, J shed 7 bases, and the junction held 5 bases outside the gene matches. This CDR3 spans 13 amino acids. For the CDR3, the DNA is TGTGCCAGCAGTTACGGCAGGGGGAGAGAGCAGTACTTC. It specifies CASSYGRGREQYF.

The sample holds many counts of this clonotype. The rearrangement joins TRBV27 to TRBJ1-1; possibly TRBD1 for D (6 bases). Trimming took 10 bases from V and 9 from J, leaving 15 bases between them. The CDR3 loop spans 11 amino acids. Germline loops: CDR1 MNHEY, CDR2 SMNVEV (reference sequence). CDR3 sequence reads: CAIQGPDQAFF. The CDR3 nucleotides read TGTGCCATCCAGGGGCCCGACCAAGCTTTCTTT.